Only a few counts were recorded for the clone carrying this TCR beta chain. This sample is drawn from a study of shared clonotypes between healthy human individuals. Repertoires were generated with immunoSEQ multiplex PCR, while TCRdb's copy carries only in-frame clones and drops some. This sample has approximately 500,000 clones, with 60% to 80% found just once. The sequence was collected from a woman aged 40 to 55 in good health. Some clones in this sample may be carry-over from other donors' samples. Source material: PBMCs.

Here the CDR3 reads CAWKRGRANEQYF. CDR3 in DNA: TGTGCCTGGAAACGCGGGAGGGCCAACGAGCAGTACTTC. V is TRBV30 and J is TRBJ2-7, with 9 bases matching TRBD2. V lost 4 bases to trimming and J lost 5 bases; unmatched junction nucleotides: 6. The V gene's germline CDR1 is GTSNPN and CDR2 SVGIG (reference sequence). This CDR3 comprises 13 residues.